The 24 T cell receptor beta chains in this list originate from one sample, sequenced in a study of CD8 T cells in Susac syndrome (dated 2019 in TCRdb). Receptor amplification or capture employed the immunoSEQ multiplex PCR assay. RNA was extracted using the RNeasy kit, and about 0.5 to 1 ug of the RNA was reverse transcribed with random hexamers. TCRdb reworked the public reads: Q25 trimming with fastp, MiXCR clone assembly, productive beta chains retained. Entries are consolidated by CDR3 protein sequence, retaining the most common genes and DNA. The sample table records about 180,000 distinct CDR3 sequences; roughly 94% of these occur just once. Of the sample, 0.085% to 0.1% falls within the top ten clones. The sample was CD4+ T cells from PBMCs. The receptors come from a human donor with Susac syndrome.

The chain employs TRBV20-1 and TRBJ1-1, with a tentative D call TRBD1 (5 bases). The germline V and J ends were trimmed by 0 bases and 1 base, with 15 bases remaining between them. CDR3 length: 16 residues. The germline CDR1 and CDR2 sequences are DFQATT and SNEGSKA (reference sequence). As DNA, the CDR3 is TGCAGTGCTAGAGACCCGTGGGGGGACGCGAACACTGAAGCTTTCTTT. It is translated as CSARDPWGDANTEAFF.

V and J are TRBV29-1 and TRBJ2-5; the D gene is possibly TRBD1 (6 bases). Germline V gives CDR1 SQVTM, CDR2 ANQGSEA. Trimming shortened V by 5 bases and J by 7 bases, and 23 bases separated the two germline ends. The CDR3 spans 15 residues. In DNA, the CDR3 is TGCAGCGTTTTGCACCGGGACAAGTCTTGGGGGACCCAGTACTTC. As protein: CSVLHRDKSWGTQYF.

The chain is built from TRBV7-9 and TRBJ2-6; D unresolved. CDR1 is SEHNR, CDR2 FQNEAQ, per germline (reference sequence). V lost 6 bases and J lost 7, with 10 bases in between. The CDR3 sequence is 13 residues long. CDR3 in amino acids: CASSQDPANVLTF. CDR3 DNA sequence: TGTGCCAGCAGTCAGGACCCAGCCAACGTCCTGACTTTC.

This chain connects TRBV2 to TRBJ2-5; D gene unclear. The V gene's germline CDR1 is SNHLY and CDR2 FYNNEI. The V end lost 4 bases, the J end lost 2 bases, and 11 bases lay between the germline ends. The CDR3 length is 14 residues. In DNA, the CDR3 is TGTGCCAGCAGTGTTCGGGCAAAACAAGAGACCCAGTACTTC. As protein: CASSVRAKQETQYF.

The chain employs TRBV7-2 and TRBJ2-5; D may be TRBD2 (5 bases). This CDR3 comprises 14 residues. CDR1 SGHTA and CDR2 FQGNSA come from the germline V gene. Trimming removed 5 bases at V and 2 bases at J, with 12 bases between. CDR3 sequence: CASSPTRGQETQYF. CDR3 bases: TGTGCCAGCAGCCCTACCCGCGGGCAAGAGACCCAGTACTTC.

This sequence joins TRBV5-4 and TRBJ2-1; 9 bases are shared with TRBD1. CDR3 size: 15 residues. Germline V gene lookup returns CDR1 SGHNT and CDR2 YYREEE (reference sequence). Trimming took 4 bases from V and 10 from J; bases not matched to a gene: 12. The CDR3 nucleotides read TGTGCCAGCAGCCCCTCCGGGACAGGGTCAGTCGAGCAGTTCTTC. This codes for CASSPSGTGSVEQFF.

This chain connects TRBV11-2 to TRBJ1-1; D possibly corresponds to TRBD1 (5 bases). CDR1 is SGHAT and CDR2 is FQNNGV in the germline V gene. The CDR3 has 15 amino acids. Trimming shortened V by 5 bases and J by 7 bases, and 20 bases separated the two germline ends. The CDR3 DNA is TGTGCCAGCAGCCTAACTAGAGGGGCAGACTATGAAGCTTTCTTT. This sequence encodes CASSLTRGADYEAFF.

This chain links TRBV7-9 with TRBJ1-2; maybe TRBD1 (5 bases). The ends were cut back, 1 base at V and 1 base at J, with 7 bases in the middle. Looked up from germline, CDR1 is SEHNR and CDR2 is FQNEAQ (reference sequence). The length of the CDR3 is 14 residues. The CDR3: CASSLGQNNYGYTF. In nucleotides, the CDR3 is TGTGCCAGCAGCTTAGGACAGAATAACTATGGCTACACCTTC.

CDR3 in DNA: TGTGCCAGCAGCCCTCAACTAAGCACAGATACGCAGTATTTT. Its protein product is CASSPQLSTDTQYF. The V and J genes are TRBV3-1 and TRBJ2-3; D unclear. The germline V gene encodes CDR1 LGHDT and CDR2 YNNKEL (reference sequence). This CDR3 contains 14 residues. Trimming removed 4 bases at V and 0 bases at J, with 8 bases between.

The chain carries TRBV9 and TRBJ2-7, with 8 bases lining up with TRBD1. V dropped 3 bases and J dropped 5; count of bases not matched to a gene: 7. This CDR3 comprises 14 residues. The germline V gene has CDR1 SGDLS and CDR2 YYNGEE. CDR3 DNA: TGTGCCAGCAGCGGGGGACAGGTCCTGCACGAGCAGTACTTC. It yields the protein CASSGGQVLHEQYF.

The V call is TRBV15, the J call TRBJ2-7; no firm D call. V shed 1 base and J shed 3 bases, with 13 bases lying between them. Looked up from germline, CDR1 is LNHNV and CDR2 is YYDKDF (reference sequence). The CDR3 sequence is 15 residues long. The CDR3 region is CATSRGDRERYEQYF. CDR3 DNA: TGTGCCACCAGCAGAGGAGATCGAGAGCGCTACGAGCAGTACTTC.

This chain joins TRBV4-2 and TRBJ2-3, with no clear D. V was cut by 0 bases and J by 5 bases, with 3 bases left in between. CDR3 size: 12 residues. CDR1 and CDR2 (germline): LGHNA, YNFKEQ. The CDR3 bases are TGTGCCAGCAGCCAAGATGGAGATACGCAGTATTTT. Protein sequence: CASSQDGDTQYF.

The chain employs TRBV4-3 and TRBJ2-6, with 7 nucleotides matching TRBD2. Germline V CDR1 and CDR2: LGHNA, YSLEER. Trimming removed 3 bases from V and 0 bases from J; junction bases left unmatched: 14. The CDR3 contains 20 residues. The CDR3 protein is CASSQDFWEGLYSGANVLTF. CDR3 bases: TGCGCCAGCAGCCAGGATTTCTGGGAGGGACTTTACTCTGGGGCCAACGTCCTGACTTTC.

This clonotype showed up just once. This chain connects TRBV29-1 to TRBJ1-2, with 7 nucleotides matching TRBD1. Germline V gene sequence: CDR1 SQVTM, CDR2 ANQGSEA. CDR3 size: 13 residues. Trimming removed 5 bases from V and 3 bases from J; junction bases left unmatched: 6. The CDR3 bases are TGCAGCGTTTCCGACAGGGATTACTATGGCTACACCTTC. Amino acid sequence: CSVSDRDYYGYTF.

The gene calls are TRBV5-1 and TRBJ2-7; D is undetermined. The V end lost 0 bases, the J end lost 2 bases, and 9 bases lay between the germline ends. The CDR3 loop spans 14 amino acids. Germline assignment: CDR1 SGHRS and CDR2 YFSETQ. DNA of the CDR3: TGCGCCAGCAGCTTGGGACTGGCCACCTACGAGCAGTACTTC. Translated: CASSLGLATYEQYF.

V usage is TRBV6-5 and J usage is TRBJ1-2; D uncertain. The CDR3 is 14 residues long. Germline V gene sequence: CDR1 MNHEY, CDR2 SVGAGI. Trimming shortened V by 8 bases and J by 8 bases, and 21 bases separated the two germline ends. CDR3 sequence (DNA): TGTGCCAGCCGACCGACACTTGACGGATTGGGCTACACCTTC. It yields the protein CASRPTLDGLGYTF.

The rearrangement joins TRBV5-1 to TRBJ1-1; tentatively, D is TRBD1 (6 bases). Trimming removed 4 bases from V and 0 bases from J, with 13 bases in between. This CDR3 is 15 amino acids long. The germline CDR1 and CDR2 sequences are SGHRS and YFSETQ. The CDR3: CASSPSTGLNTEAFF. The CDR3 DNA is TGCGCCAGCAGCCCCTCGACAGGCTTGAACACTGAAGCTTTCTTT.

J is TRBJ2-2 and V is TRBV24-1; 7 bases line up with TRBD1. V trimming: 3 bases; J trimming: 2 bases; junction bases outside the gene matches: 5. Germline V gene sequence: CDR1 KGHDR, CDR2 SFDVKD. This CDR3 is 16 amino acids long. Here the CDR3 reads CATSDPGQANTGELFF. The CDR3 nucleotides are TGTGCCACCAGTGATCCTGGACAGGCTAACACCGGGGAGCTGTTTTTT.

This chain's CDR3 is CASSTGQTYEQYF. DNA of the CDR3: TGTGCCAGCAGCACGGGACAGACCTACGAGCAGTACTTC. The chain is built from TRBV5-4 and TRBJ2-7; the match to TRBD1 covers 7 bases. The V gene end was trimmed by 4 bases and the J gene end by 2 bases; junction bases not matched to a gene: 3. The CDR3 is made up of 13 amino acids. Germline V gene data show CDR1 as SGHNT and CDR2 as YYREEE (reference sequence). The variable domain in full, with the rest retrieved from reference TRBV5-4 and TRBJ2-7, is ETGVTQSPTHLIKTRGQQVTLRCSSQSGHNTVSWYQQALGQGPQFIFQYYREEENGRGNFPPRFSGLQFPNYSSELNVNALELDDSALYLCASSTGQTYEQYFGPGTRLTVT.

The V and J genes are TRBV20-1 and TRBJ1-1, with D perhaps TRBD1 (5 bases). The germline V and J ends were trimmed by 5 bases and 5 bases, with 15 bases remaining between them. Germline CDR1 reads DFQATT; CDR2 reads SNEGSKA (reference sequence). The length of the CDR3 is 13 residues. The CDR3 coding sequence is TGCAGTGCTGGGGGAGCCGAAGGGACTGAAGCTTTCTTT. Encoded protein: CSAGGAEGTEAFF.

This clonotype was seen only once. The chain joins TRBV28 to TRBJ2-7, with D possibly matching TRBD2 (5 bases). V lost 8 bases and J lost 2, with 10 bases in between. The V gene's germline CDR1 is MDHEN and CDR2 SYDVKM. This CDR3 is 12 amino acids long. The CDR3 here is CASGSGAYEQYF. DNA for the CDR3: TGTGCCAGCGGGAGCGGTGCCTACGAGCAGTACTTC.

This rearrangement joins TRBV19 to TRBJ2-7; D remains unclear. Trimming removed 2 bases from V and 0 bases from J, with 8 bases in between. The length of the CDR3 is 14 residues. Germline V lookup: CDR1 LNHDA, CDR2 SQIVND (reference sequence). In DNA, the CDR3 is TGTGCCAGTAGTATATCGGCTAGCTCCTACGAGCAGTACTTC. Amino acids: CASSISASSYEQYF.

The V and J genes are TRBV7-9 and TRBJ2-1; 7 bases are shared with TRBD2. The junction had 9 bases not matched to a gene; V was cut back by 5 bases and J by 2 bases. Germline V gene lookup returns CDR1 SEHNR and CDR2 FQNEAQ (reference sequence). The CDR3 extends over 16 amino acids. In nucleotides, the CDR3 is TGTGCCAGCAGCCGCCGAGCGGGACGACCCTACAATGAGCAGTTCTTC. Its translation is CASSRRAGRPYNEQFF.

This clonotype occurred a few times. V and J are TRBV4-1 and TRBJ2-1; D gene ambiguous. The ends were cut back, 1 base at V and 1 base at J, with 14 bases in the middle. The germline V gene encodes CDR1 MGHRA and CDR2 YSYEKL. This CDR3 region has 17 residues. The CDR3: CASSQVGSTKSYNEQFF. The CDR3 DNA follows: TGCGCCAGCAGCCAAGTTGGCAGTACCAAGTCCTACAATGAGCAGTTCTTC.